The rows below give T cell receptor beta chains drawn from one sample of a study of CD8 T cells in ankylosing spondylitis. TCRdb passed the 5' RACE reads through MiXCR, listing each CDR3 protein once. Of about 240,000 distinct CDR3 sequences in the sample, about 10% were seen once. Sequencing input: blood, either unsorted or a sorted T cell fraction (not recorded which). Receptor source: a male donor with ankylosing spondylitis or in good health (not recorded which). CDR3s include the opening cysteine and the closing phenylalanine or tryptophan. Each record gives: clone size, D gene, J gene, V gene, CDR3 DNA, CDR3 protein. A D gene is named only where the DNA matches it firmly. Some rows mark clone size as missing; the rest say once, few, many or name a class of expanded clone.

. . TRBJ2-7 TRBV6-1 TGTGCCAGCAGTGAAGTGATGGGAAGCGAGCAGTACTTC CASSEVMGSEQYF
. . TRBJ2-7 TRBV7-9 TGTGCCAGCAGCTCGACGACAGGCAACTACGAGCAGTACTTC CASSSTTGNYEQYF
few TRBD2 TRBJ2-5 TRBV7-2 TGTGCCAGCAGGATAGCGGGGGGGTGGGAGACCCAGTACTTC CASRIAGGWETQYF
many . TRBJ2-7 TRBV4-1 TGCGCCAGCAGCCAAGATGGAGAGCAGTACTTC CASSQDGEQYF
many . TRBJ2-1 TRBV12-3/TRBV12-4 TGTGCCAGCAACCCGGGCCCCGGGCCACCAAATGAGCAGTTCTTC CASNPGPGPPNEQFF
. . TRBJ2-1 TRBV19 TGTGCCAGTAGTATAGGGAGTAATGAGCAGTTCTTC CASSIGSNEQFF
many TRBD1 TRBJ2-2 TRBV7-6 TGTGCCAGCAGTGACCGGACAGGGGCGAACACCGGGGAGCTGTTTTTT CASSDRTGANTGELFF
. TRBD2 TRBJ2-1 TRBV6-5 TGTGCCAGCAGTTACTCGTCGACAAAGGCGGGAGGGTACAATGAGCAGTTCTTC CASSYSSTKAGGYNEQFF
many . TRBJ2-5 TRBV5-1 TGCGCCAGCAGCTTCAGTACAGGGAGCCAAGAGACCCAGTACTTC CASSFSTGSQETQYF
many TRBD1 TRBJ2-2 TRBV2 TGTGCCAGCAGTTTCCGCAGACCGGGACAGGGGGCGCTTGGCGGGGAGCTGTTTTTT CASSFRRPGQGALGGELFF
many . TRBJ2-7 TRBV29-1 TGCAGCGTTGTGAACAGAGGAGAGCAGTACTTC CSVVNRGEQYF
many . TRBJ1-2 TRBV2 TGTGCCAGCAGTGAAGCGTATGAGGGAGATGGCTACACCTTC CASSEAYEGDGYTF
few . TRBJ2-1 TRBV3-1 TGTGCCAGCAGCCAAATAGCCGGCGAGCAGTTCTTC CASSQIAGEQFF
. TRBD1 TRBJ1-6 TRBV6-5 TGTGCCAGCAGTTACTCGCAGGGGGAGCTTAAAAATTCACCCCTCCACTTT CASSYSQGELKNSPLHF
many . TRBJ2-5 TRBV6-5 TGTGCCAGCAGATATTCCGGGACAGAGACCCAGTACTTC CASRYSGTETQYF
many TRBD1 TRBJ1-1 TRBV5-1 TGCGCCAGCAGCGTACGGACAGGGACGAACACTGAAGCTTTCTTT CASSVRTGTNTEAFF
few . TRBJ2-1 TRBV29-1 TGCAGCGTGGGGGCGCGGGAAATAGTCTTCAGCTCCTACAATGAGCAGTTCTTC CSVGAREIVFSSYNEQFF
few . TRBJ2-3 TRBV12-3/TRBV12-4 TGTGCCAGCAGGATTCCAGAGGCAGATACGCAGTATTTT CASRIPEADTQYF
. . TRBJ1-1 TRBV4-1 TGCGCCAGCAGCCTGGACACGGGGGACGAATCGGCTTTCTTT CASSLDTGDESAFF
many . TRBJ2-7 TRBV6-6 TGTGCCAGCCGTAGAGCTTCCTACGAGCAGTACTTC CASRRASYEQYF
many . TRBJ2-7 TRBV20-1 TGCAGTTTGCTCAGGGACTACGAGCAGTACTTC CSLLRDYEQYF
. TRBD2 TRBJ2-1 TRBV20-1 TGCAGTGCTCGCCCTGAGGGACTAGCGGGGGTCTTCTCCTACAATGAGCAGTTCTTC CSARPEGLAGVFSYNEQFF
. TRBD2 TRBJ2-5 TRBV2 TGTGCCAGCAGTAGGAGCGGGGGGCCAGCAGAGACCCAGTACTTC CASSRSGGPAETQYF
many . TRBJ2-5 TRBV20-1 TGCAGTGCCAAGTCGCCCCCGGGGGAGACCCAGTACTTC CSAKSPPGETQYF
many TRBD2 TRBJ2-1 TRBV12-5 TGTGCTACCAGGGAGGGAGGGCCTCGTAATGAGCAGTTCTTC CATREGGPRNEQFF
. . TRBJ2-3 TRBV19 TGTGCCAGTAGTGCGGCCGACCAATATACGCAGTATTTT CASSAADQYTQYF
many TRBD2 TRBJ2-1 TRBV5-1 TGCGCCAGCAGCGCCGGACTAGCGGGGAGTTATGACAATGAGCAGTTCTTC CASSAGLAGSYDNEQFF
many . TRBJ2-1 TRBV20-1 TGCAGTGCTAGCCAGCCGCCTACTAATGAGCAGTTCTTC CSASQPPTNEQFF
many . TRBJ1-6 TRBV9 TGTGCCAGCAGCGTAGCAGGGTGGGATTCACCCCTCCACTTT CASSVAGWDSPLHF
many TRBD2 TRBJ2-4 TRBV5-1 TGCGCCAGCAGCTTGGGACAGACGGGGGGCATTCAGTACTTC CASSLGQTGGIQYF
many TRBD2 TRBJ2-3 TRBV3-1 TGTGCCAGCAGCCAAGATTTAAGGTGGGGCACTAGCGGAGGCACAGATACGCAGTATTTT CASSQDLRWGTSGGTDTQYF
. . TRBJ1-4 TRBV10-2 TGCGCCAGCAGCGCGGGTGGAGGACTGTTTTTT CASSAGGGLFF
few TRBD2 TRBJ2-3 TRBV11-2 TGTGCCAGCTCCTTGACCCTCGGACTAGCGGGAGTCACAGATACGCAGTATTTT CASSLTLGLAGVTDTQYF
. . TRBJ2-7 TRBV3-1 TGTGCCAGCAGCCAAGGGCCGCGGGGAAGCTCCTACGAGCAGTACTTC CASSQGPRGSSYEQYF
few . TRBJ2-7 TRBV5-6 TGTGCCAGCAGCTACACCGACAGCTCCTACGAGCAGTACTTC CASSYTDSSYEQYF
many TRBD1 TRBJ2-7 TRBV20-1 TGCAGTGCTAGAGAAGGGGGCGACTACGAGCAGTACTTC CSAREGGDYEQYF
. TRBD2 TRBJ2-3 TRBV6-1 TGTGCCAGCAGGGATGCGGGGAGGGCCGGCACAGATACGCAGTATTTT CASRDAGRAGTDTQYF
many TRBD1 TRBJ1-1 TRBV29-1 TGCAGCGTTGAAGATGGGACAGGGAACACTGAAGCTTTCTTT CSVEDGTGNTEAFF
many . TRBJ1-2 TRBV12-3/TRBV12-4 TGTGCCAGCAGTTTTAAACGGAGGTCTTATGGCTACACCTTC CASSFKRRSYGYTF
few TRBD1 TRBJ1-2 TRBV28 TGTGCCAGCAAGGCCTACAGGGGTCTCGGTTATGGCTACACCTTC CASKAYRGLGYGYTF
many TRBD1 TRBJ1-4 TRBV6-1 TGTGCCAGCAGTAATGGACAGGATAATGAAAAACTGTTTTTT CASSNGQDNEKLFF
. . TRBJ2-6 TRBV5-1 TGCGCCAGCAGGTTAGGTCAGGGTTTCTCTGGGGCCAACGTCCTGACTTTC CASRLGQGFSGANVLTF
many . TRBJ1-3 TRBV29-1 TGCAGCGTCCGGGACTCAACCTCTGGAAACACCATATATTTT CSVRDSTSGNTIYF
many TRBD1 TRBJ1-4 TRBV5-6 TGTGCCAGCAGCGCGGGACAGGTTGGCGAAAAACTGTTTTTT CASSAGQVGEKLFF
many TRBD1 TRBJ1-2 TRBV5-1 TGCGCCAGCAGCTTCGGACAGGGTGCTGGCTACACCTTC CASSFGQGAGYTF
. . TRBJ1-1 TRBV4-2 TGTGCCAGCAGCCGAGAGGGACGGAACAATGAAGCTTTCTTT CASSREGRNNEAFF
many TRBD1 TRBJ1-6 TRBV12-3/TRBV12-4 TGTGCCAGCAGTTCGTGGGACAGGGGGCTTCCCCTCCACTTT CASSSWDRGLPLHF
many TRBD1 TRBJ2-7 TRBV9 TGTGCCAGCAGCGCAACCTCGACAGGGTTCTACGAGCAGTACTTC CASSATSTGFYEQYF
many . TRBJ2-7 TRBV12-3/TRBV12-4 TGTGCCAGCAGTTTACGGATCAACGAGCAGTACTTC CASSLRINEQYF
few . TRBJ2-4 TRBV4-1 TGCGCCAGCAGCCAAGTTTATTCGGACATTCAGTACTTC CASSQVYSDIQYF
many . TRBJ2-2 TRBV6-1 TGTGCCAGCAGTCCCGGCACGGGTCCCCGGGGCACCGGGGAGCTGTTTTTT CASSPGTGPRGTGELFF
many TRBD1 TRBJ2-2 TRBV10-3 TGTGCCATCAGGGGACAGGGAACCGGGGAGCTGTTTTTT CAIRGQGTGELFF
few TRBD2 TRBJ2-2 TRBV7-9 TGTGCCAGCAGCCGTACTAGCGGGGGCCTCACCGGGGAGCTGTTTTTT CASSRTSGGLTGELFF
many . TRBJ1-1 TRBV20-1 TGCAGTGCTAGAGTTTGGATAGACACTGAAGCTTTCTTT CSARVWIDTEAFF
many . TRBJ2-3 TRBV10-3 TGTGCCATCGGGTTGGGAGCAACAGATACGCAGTATTTT CAIGLGATDTQYF